This TCR beta chain was documented in a study of blood T cell repertoires in COVID-19. Overall study context: From the United States, Italy and Spain came samples of acute and convalescent COVID-19. PBMCs, B-cell-depleted T cells, or T cells provided the cDNA or gDNA that made up the material.

Authors' methods: Cell counts per sample came from amplifying reference gene primers. Produced via immunoSEQ multiplex PCR; TCRdb's table is partial and in-frame only. V, J and clone size reflect that table, while D and trimming were determined from the DNA. This table has roughly 300,000 clones, approximately 87% appearing once. The CDR3 totals 15 residues. Trimming at V came to 2 bases and at J to 4 bases, leaving 8 bases not matched to a gene. The germline gives CDR1 MNHEY, CDR2 SVGAGI. Material for sequencing was peripheral blood. The sequence was obtained from a woman in her forties or fifties who had recovered from COVID-19. J is TRBJ2-7 and V is TRBV6-5, with 7 bases aligning to TRBD1. CDR3 region: CASSYGSGTAYEQYF. The CDR3 DNA is TGTGCCAGCAGTTACGGTTCCGGGACAGCGTACGAGCAGTACTTC.